The 26 T cell receptor beta chains presented below share a single source sample, sequenced in a study of molecular identifiers for immune sequencing clone quantification (dated by TCRdb to between 2018 and 2020). The library was made by PCR. Sequenced using an Illumina HiSeq 4000. TCRdb reprocessing: public reads trimmed at Q25 with fastp, clones called with MiXCR, in-frame beta chains kept. Each entry is one CDR3 protein sequence, shown with its most common DNA and genes. The sample table shows approximately 500,000 distinct CDR3 sequences, and 20% to 25% are seen once. The ten most abundant clones make up approximately 0.8% of the sample. What was sequenced was naive CD8+ T cells from blood, with Jurkat cell RNA spiked in. In the paper's terms, the cell subset or site label means: FACS-sorted CD8+CD4-CCR7+CD45RA+ naive T cells. The receptor set was obtained from a human donor in good health. Some libraries in this study had Jurkat cell RNA spiked in.

This chain connects TRBV4-2 to TRBJ2-1; D is undetermined. The CDR3 has 16 amino acids. Germline-derived CDR1 and CDR2 are LGHNA and YNFKEQ. With 0 bases removed from V and 7 bases from J, the gap between germline ends came to 16 bases. The CDR3 DNA reads as TGTGCCAGCAGCCAAGAGAACGGTCTGGGGTCGAATGAGCAGTTCTTC. Its protein is CASSQENGLGSNEQFF.

This clonotype has a handful of counts. The J gene is TRBJ1-4, the V gene TRBV7-9; D is unclear. This CDR3 region has 15 residues. Trimming cost V 5 bases and J 0 bases, with 10 bases left between them. Germline loops: CDR1 SEHNR, CDR2 FQNEAQ (reference sequence). The CDR3 region has the DNA TGTGCCAGCAGCACCCACAGTACAACTAATGAAAAACTGTTTTTT. It is translated as CASSTHSTTNEKLFF.

V is TRBV7-9 and J is TRBJ1-1; no reliable D call. V lost 8 bases and J lost 4, with 20 bases in between. The germline V gene has CDR1 SEHNR and CDR2 FQNEAQ (reference sequence). CDR3 length equals 15 residues. The CDR3 reads CASRSHGTSTTEAFF. CDR3 sequence (DNA): TGTGCCAGCCGCTCGCATGGAACGAGCACCACTGAAGCTTTCTTT.

As for this clonotype: The junction shows a germline mismatch at one end, possibly a read error. This chain connects TRBV7-6 to TRBJ2-7; possibly TRBD2 for D (6 bases). Germline values: CDR1 SGHVS, CDR2 FNYEAQ. CDR3 size: 16 residues. The CDR3 is CASSLGQPGQDYEQCF. CDR3 nucleotides: TGTGCCAGCAGCTTAGGGCAACCGGGGCAGGACTACGAGCAGTGCTTC.

This sequence joins TRBV6-6 and TRBJ2-1; 8 bases line up with TRBD2. The CDR3 is 16 amino acids. Germline CDR1 MNHNY, CDR2 SVGAGI (reference sequence). After removal of 4 bases from V and 4 bases from J, the junction contained 9 bases not matched to a gene. The CDR3 region has the DNA TGTGCCAGCAGTTCTCACCTAGCGGGCTTTTACAATGAGCAGTTCTTC. The encoded protein is CASSSHLAGFYNEQFF.

This clonotype was detected ten times or more. The chain uses TRBV20-1 and TRBJ2-3; D is tentatively TRBD1 or TRBD2 (6 bases each). Germline lookup yields CDR1 DFQATT and CDR2 SNEGSKA (reference sequence). Trimming removed 5 bases at V and 2 bases at J, with 17 bases between. The CDR3 is 15 residues long. The DNA for the CDR3 is TGCAGTGCTCCCCTTGAAGGGGGGTCCACAGATACGCAGTATTTT. As protein: CSAPLEGGSTDTQYF.

This clonotype was seen repeatedly, ten times or more. This rearrangement joins TRBV4-1 to TRBJ2-2; 7 bases map to TRBD2. Trimming cost V 5 bases and J 0 bases; bases outside gene matches: 12. CDR1 and CDR2 (germline): MGHRA, YSYEKL. This CDR3 is 18 amino acids long. DNA for the CDR3: TGCGCCAGCAGCGGGTTGATGGCGGGGACTACGAACACCGGGGAGCTGTTTTTT. Translated: CASSGLMAGTTNTGELFF.

This rearrangement joins TRBV10-2 to TRBJ1-1, with D hard to call. This CDR3 region has 13 residues. Per the germline V gene, CDR1 is WSHSY and CDR2 is SAAADI. With 8 bases removed from V and 0 bases from J, the gap between germline ends came to 10 bases. CDR3 nucleotides: TGCGCCAGCGGGAGAGGGCTGAACACTGAAGCTTTCTTT. Translating gives CASGRGLNTEAFF.

For this clonotype: Germline and junction disagree at one end, which may indicate a read error. The chain combines TRBV23-1 with TRBJ2-5; perhaps TRBD2 as D (5 bases). TRBV23-1 is filed as an ORF, its function uncertain. This CDR3 region has 12 residues. The CDR3 nucleotides read TGCGCCAGCAGCCTTGAGGGAGAGACCCAGTGCTTC. This sequence encodes CASSLEGETQCF.

This clonotype was observed many times. The chain is built from TRBV7-6 and TRBJ2-7, with 8 bases fitting TRBD1. V was pared by 11 bases and J by 0 bases, with 12 bases of the junction left unmatched. Germline assignment: CDR1 SGHVS and CDR2 FNYEAQ. The CDR3 is 15 amino acids. The chain's CDR3 is CASKLGTGSSYEQYF. CDR3 nucleotides: TGTGCCTCTAAATTGGGGACAGGATCCTCCTACGAGCAGTACTTC.

The rearrangement uses TRBV20-1 and TRBJ2-1, with 9 bases fitting TRBD2. The CDR3 runs to 14 residues. Per germline, CDR1 DFQATT and CDR2 SNEGSKA (reference sequence). The V and J ends lost 6 bases and 6 bases, in that order; junction bases with no gene match: 9. The DNA of the CDR3 is TGCAGTGCCCCGGAGCGGGGGGACCTCAATGAGCAGTTCTTC. It yields the protein CSAPERGDLNEQFF.

Only one count was recorded for this clonotype. The final CDR3 position lacks the conserved phenylalanine or tryptophan, pointing to a likely read error. In nucleotides, the CDR3 is TGTGCCAGCAGCGTGGACGGGATCGGCTCCTACAATGAGCAGTTCCTC. Translated, it gives CASSVDGIGSYNEQFL. The V call is TRBV9, the J call TRBJ2-1, with D possibly being TRBD2 (5 bases). The germline V and J ends were trimmed by 2 bases and 0 bases, with 12 bases remaining between them. CDR1 and CDR2 from the germline V gene are SGDLS and YYNGEE. The CDR3 totals 16 residues.

A few counts support this clonotype. The rearrangement uses TRBV11-1 and TRBJ1-1; D uncertain. Germline V gives CDR1 SGHAT, CDR2 FQDESV (reference sequence). Trimming took off 6 bases at V and 1 base at J, with 12 bases between the two ends. The CDR3 covers 14 residues. The CDR3 region is CASSRKQRNTEAFF. The CDR3, as DNA: TGTGCCAGCAGTCGAAAGCAGAGGAACACTGAAGCTTTCTTT.

This clonotype showed up just a few times. The CDR3 nucleotides are TGTGCCAGCAGTTACTCCCCTCTTCAATCCGCCCCCCCAGATACGCAGTATTTT. This gives the protein CASSYSPLQSAPPDTQYF. The chain links TRBV6-2 or TRBV6-3 to TRBJ2-3; no definite D call. The CDR3 length is 18 residues. Germline V gene data show CDR1 as MNHEY and CDR2 as SVGEGT. V lost 0 bases to trimming and J lost 4 bases, with 20 bases between them.

This clonotype turned up a few times. The genes are TRBV28 and TRBJ1-1; D unresolved. The germline V gene has CDR1 MDHEN and CDR2 SYDVKM. The V gene lost 4 bases and the J gene lost 1 base, with 7 bases spanning the gap. This CDR3 has 13 residues. This chain's CDR3 is CASSSRRNTEAFF. The CDR3 DNA sequence: TGTGCCAGCAGTTCTAGGAGGAACACTGAAGCTTTCTTT.

This clonotype came up a few times. The chain carries TRBV19 and TRBJ2-7, with 11 positions matching TRBD1. The CDR3 totals 14 residues. V dropped 6 bases and J dropped 6; count of bases not matched to a gene: 7. Germline CDR1 and CDR2: LNHDA and SQIVND (reference sequence). The CDR3 here is CASSLGQGGSEQYF. The DNA of the CDR3 is TGTGCCAGTAGCCTGGGACAGGGGGGTTCCGAGCAGTACTTC.

About this clonotype: Possible read error: a much larger clone is one base away. The rearrangement joins TRBV7-9 to TRBJ1-1; 7 bases fit TRBD1. Germline assignment: CDR1 SEHNR and CDR2 FQNEAQ (reference sequence). CDR3 length equals 14 residues. Here the CDR3 DNA reads TGTGCCAGCAGCACCCGACAGGGCAGAGCTGAAGCTCTCTTT. Translated: CASSTRQGRAEALF.

This chain links TRBV2 with TRBJ1-5; D gene uncertain. Trimming left V 8 bases short and J 11 bases short, with 19 bases between. Germline V lookup: CDR1 SNHLY, CDR2 FYNNEI. This CDR3 has 13 amino acids. CDR3 protein: CASGGFGDGAQHF. The CDR3 region has the DNA TGTGCCAGCGGTGGGTTTGGGGATGGTGCCCAGCATTTT.

At least ten counts were recorded for this clonotype. J is TRBJ2-7 and V is TRBV6-6, with TRBD2 as a possible D gene (6 bases). Trimming shortened V by 11 bases and J by 5 bases, and 19 bases separated the two germline ends. Per germline, CDR1 MNHNY and CDR2 SVGAGI (reference sequence). This CDR3 has 13 residues. CDR3 region: CAHGGTAYDEQYF. In DNA, the CDR3 is TGTGCCCACGGCGGGACGGCGTACGACGAGCAGTACTTC.

The rearrangement links TRBV7-9 to TRBJ2-7, with 7 bases that match TRBD2. The germline V gene encodes CDR1 SEHNR and CDR2 FQNEAQ (reference sequence). This CDR3 has 15 residues. Unmatched junction bases numbered 5, after V lost 3 bases and J lost 0 bases. The CDR3 coding sequence is TGTGCCAGCAGCTTCTCTAGCGGATACTCCTACGAGCAGTACTTC. Protein: CASSFSSGYSYEQYF.

On this clonotype itself: This may be a read error: a much more frequent sequence differs by one nucleotide. The V and J genes are TRBV7-6 and TRBJ1-6, with D perhaps matching TRBD1 (6 bases). Germline V gene lookup returns CDR1 SGHVS and CDR2 FNYEAQ. V was pared by 0 bases and J by 9 bases, with 24 bases between. CDR3 length: 19 amino acids. Here the CDR3 DNA reads TGTGCCAGCAGCTTAGCGGAAGCCACAGGGTCTGGGTGGAGTTCACCCCTCCACTTT. It specifies CASSLAEATGSGWSSPLHF.

This clonotype was seen many times. This chain links TRBV6-5 with TRBJ1-4; 12 bases align to TRBD1. This CDR3 spans 16 amino acids. V lost 2 bases, J lost 5 bases, and 3 bases stayed unmatched. Germline CDR1 is MNHEY and CDR2 is SVGAGI. The CDR3 DNA reads as TGTGCCAGCAGTTACGGGACAGGGGGCTTCAATGAAAAACTGTTTTTT. This codes for CASSYGTGGFNEKLFF.

This clonotype was recorded many times. The chain combines TRBV7-9 with TRBJ2-7, with a weak D call TRBD2 (7 bases). CDR1 is SEHNR, CDR2 FQNEAQ, per germline (reference sequence). CDR3 length equals 12 residues. The V and J ends lost 11 bases and 2 bases respectively, with 13 bases between them. CDR3 loop: CAGGADAYEQYF. CDR3 bases: TGTGCCGGGGGGGCCGATGCCTACGAGCAGTACTTC.

Worth noting for this clonotype: The germline gene is not matched at one end of the junction; a read error may be the cause. The chain couples TRBV18 to TRBJ2-7; 7 nucleotides match TRBD2. Per the germline V gene, CDR1 is KGHSH and CDR2 is LQKENI. The CDR3 sequence is 16 residues long. CDR3 in DNA: TGTGCCGGCTCACAGGACCCCCGGGGAGGGATAGACGAGCAGTACTTC. Translation gives CAGSQDPRGGIDEQYF.

This clonotype turned up a few times. The chain has TRBV6-2 or TRBV6-3 and TRBJ2-1, with 8 bases that match TRBD1. Losses at the gene ends were 0 bases for V and 5 bases for J; bases not matched to a gene: 9. The CDR3 sequence is 17 residues long. Per the germline V gene, CDR1 is MNHEY and CDR2 is SVGEGT. CDR3 region: CASSYSIRGQADNEQFF. The CDR3 region has the DNA TGTGCCAGCAGTTACTCGATACGGGGACAGGCCGACAATGAGCAGTTCTTC.

The chain uses TRBV25-1 and TRBJ2-1; D uncertain. Trimming removed 8 bases from V and 6 bases from J, with 11 bases in between. This CDR3 comprises 12 residues. The germline V gene encodes CDR1 MGHDK and CDR2 SYGVNS. The CDR3 nucleotides read TGTGCCAGCGGTCTTGCGGCCAATGAGCAGTTCTTC. Amino acids: CASGLAANEQFF.